The 21 T cell receptor beta chains given below trace back to one sample, sequenced in a study of CD8+CD57+ T cells in acquired aplastic anemia. Patients sequenced had flow cytometry evidence of CD8+CD57+ cell expansion. The template used for profiling TCR beta VDJ and CDR3 was genomic DNA. TCRdb analysed the reads with MiXCR anew, one entry per CDR3 protein. The sample holds 180,000 or so distinct CDR3 sequences; 47% are singletons and the top ten take approximately 1%. The sample comprised sorted CD4+, CD8+, or CD8+CD57+ T cells (not recorded which) from PBMCs. The source of these receptors is a human donor with aplastic anemia.

This clonotype was seen only a few times. A much more abundant neighbour one base away suggests this may be a read error. J is TRBJ2-5 and V is TRBV6-5; 9 bases agree with TRBD2. The CDR3 spans 15 residues. Germline CDR1 and CDR2: MNHEY and SVGAGI. J gave up 5 bases and V 2 bases, and 6 bases lay outside the gene matches. This CDR3 is CASSYGGGALETQYF. In nucleotides, the CDR3 is TGTGCCAGCAGTTACGGCGGGGGGGCCCTTGAGACCCAGTACTTC.

This clonotype was picked up a small number of times. J is TRBJ2-2 and V is TRBV18; no reliable D call. This CDR3 is built from 14 residues. Germline lookup yields CDR1 KGHSH and CDR2 LQKENI. V was shortened by 2 bases and J by 1 base, with 5 bases between the two germline ends. CDR3 amino acids: CASSPWRNTGELFF. The CDR3 DNA sequence: TGTGCCAGCTCACCATGGAGGAACACCGGGGAGCTGTTTTTT.

This sequence joins TRBV7-9 and TRBJ2-1; D may be TRBD2 (6 bases). V was pared by 5 bases and J by 8 bases, with 7 bases between. The germline CDR1 and CDR2 sequences are SEHNR and FQNEAQ (reference sequence). This CDR3 region has 11 residues. CDR3 loop: CASSPSDEQFF. In nucleotides, the CDR3 is TGTGCCAGCAGCCCTAGCGATGAGCAGTTCTTC.

This clonotype was seen more than once but under ten times. A much larger clone sits a single nucleotide away, making a read error possible. The chain carries TRBV20-1 and TRBJ1-5, with D hard to call. The CDR3 is made up of 15 amino acids. Germline values: CDR1 DFQATT, CDR2 SNEGSKA (reference sequence). The CDR3 loop is CGAEPPGGLNQPQHF. CDR3 nucleotides: TGCGGTGCCGAACCCCCGGGAGGGCTCAATCAGCCCCAGCATTTT.

This clonotype was recorded a few times. The rearrangement joins TRBV15 to TRBJ2-7; TRBD1 matches at 7 bases. Trimming at V came to 6 bases and at J to 5 bases, leaving 7 bases not matched to a gene. This CDR3 is built from 13 residues. The germline gives CDR1 LNHNV, CDR2 YYDKDF (reference sequence). CDR3 in amino acids: CATRQTGSHEQYF. The DNA for the CDR3 is TGTGCCACCAGACAGACAGGGTCCCACGAGCAGTACTTC.

The CDR3 DNA follows: TGCGCCAGCAGCTTCGAGGGGGGGGCTGGGAAGACCCAGTACTTC. As protein: CASSFEGGAGKTQYF. The rearrangement joins TRBV5-1 to TRBJ2-5; the D gene is possibly TRBD2 (7 bases). V was shortened by 2 bases and J by 6 bases, with 17 bases between the two germline ends. CDR1 and CDR2 (germline): SGHRS, YFSETQ. This CDR3 region has 15 residues.

This clonotype has a count of ten or more. The chain combines TRBV25-1 with TRBJ1-2; D perhaps matches TRBD1 (6 bases). The CDR3 runs to 17 residues. V gave up 2 bases and J gave up 3 bases, with 19 bases separating them. Germline-derived CDR1 and CDR2 are MGHDK and SYGVNS. The CDR3 coding sequence is TGTGCCAGCAGTGAACGGGTTGGGTGGACAGACCACTATGGCTACACCTTC. It specifies CASSERVGWTDHYGYTF.

The chain employs TRBV29-1 and TRBJ2-7; no definite D call. The CDR3 is 11 residues long. V was shortened by 2 bases and J by 0 bases, with 2 bases between the two germline ends. Germline CDR1 and CDR2: SQVTM and ANQGSEA. The CDR3 spells CSVEISYEQYF. The CDR3 bases are TGCAGCGTTGAAATCTCCTACGAGCAGTACTTC.

The chain joins TRBV7-8 to TRBJ1-2; 8 bases map to TRBD1. Losses at the gene ends were 2 bases for V and 6 bases for J; bases not matched to a gene: 2. CDR3 length: 13 residues. Germline V gene sequence: CDR1 SGHVS, CDR2 FQNEAQ. The CDR3 is CASSLWTGNGYTF. CDR3 nucleotide sequence: TGTGCCAGCAGCTTATGGACAGGGAATGGCTACACCTTC.

The chain is built from TRBV7-3 and TRBJ2-1, with 13 bases identical to TRBD2. Germline trimming cut 5 bases from V and 9 bases from J; bases unmatched to any gene: 7. Germline-derived CDR1 and CDR2 are SGHTA and FQGTGA. The CDR3 covers 15 residues. CDR3 in amino acids: CASSPGLAGVGEQFF. For the CDR3, the DNA is TGTGCCAGCAGCCCAGGACTAGCGGGAGTAGGTGAGCAGTTCTTC.

The rearrangement joins TRBV3-1 to TRBJ2-7, with D hard to call. V was cut by 5 bases and J by 6 bases, with 8 bases left in between. This CDR3 has 11 residues. CDR1 LGHDT and CDR2 YNNKEL come from the germline V gene (reference sequence). As DNA, the CDR3 is TGTGCCAGCAGCAAAGGGTCCGAGCAGTACTTC. Its translation: CASSKGSEQYF.

Many counts were recorded for this clonotype. The chain recombines TRBV7-2 with TRBJ2-5; 12 bases are shared with TRBD2. Germline-derived CDR1 and CDR2 are SGHTA and FQGNSA. This CDR3 comprises 13 residues. V trimming: 5 bases; J trimming: 7 bases; junction bases outside the gene matches: 2. The CDR3 loop reads CASSQLAGGTQYF. The CDR3 DNA is TGTGCCAGCAGCCAACTAGCGGGGGGGACCCAGTACTTC.

V is TRBV7-8 and J is TRBJ1-1, with D uncertain. The CDR3 is made up of 13 amino acids. In germline, CDR1 is SGHVS, CDR2 FQNEAQ. Trimming took 5 bases from V and 5 from J, leaving 12 bases between them. CDR3 sequence: CASSPQVRTEAFF. The CDR3, as DNA: TGTGCCAGCAGCCCACAAGTTCGGACTGAAGCTTTCTTT.

V and J are TRBV19 and TRBJ1-3; D is possibly TRBD1 (5 bases). Trimming removed 3 bases from V and 2 bases from J, with 14 bases in between. Per germline, CDR1 LNHDA and CDR2 SQIVND (reference sequence). The CDR3 is made up of 16 amino acids. CDR3 coding DNA: TGTGCCAGTAGTATGGCAGGGAATGCTCCTGGAAACACCATATATTTT. Protein: CASSMAGNAPGNTIYF.

The sample holds many counts of this clonotype. The CDR3 here is CASSSPRSYEQYF. The CDR3 bases are TGTGCCAGCTCAAGCCCCCGCAGCTACGAGCAGTACTTC. The chain has TRBV6-1 and TRBJ2-7; D unclear. The CDR3 loop spans 13 amino acids. Per germline, CDR1 MNHNS and CDR2 SASEGT. The V end lost 8 bases, the J end lost 3 bases, and 14 bases lay between the germline ends.

The table lists this clonotype with a few counts. The chain carries TRBV7-7 and TRBJ2-2; 8 positions agree with TRBD2. Per germline, CDR1 SSHAT and CDR2 FNYEAQ (reference sequence). CDR3 length equals 17 residues. V lost 2 bases to trimming and J lost 7 bases; unmatched junction nucleotides: 12. The CDR3 loop reads CASSLNPGTSVSGELFF. CDR3 sequence (DNA): TGTGCCAGCAGCTTAAACCCCGGGACTAGTGTGAGCGGGGAGCTGTTTTTT.

Here the CDR3 DNA reads TGTGCCAGTAGTATGACAGGGTGGACTGAAGCTTTCTTT. Its translation is CASSMTGWTEAFF. The V gene is TRBV19, the J gene TRBJ1-1; 7 bases are a match to TRBD1. Germline lookup yields CDR1 LNHDA and CDR2 SQIVND (reference sequence). The V and J ends lost 3 bases and 5 bases, in that order; junction bases with no gene match: 3. The CDR3 runs to 13 residues.

The table lists this clonotype with many counts. CDR3 coding DNA: TGCAGTGCTAGAGATAACTACGAAGCTTTCTTT. Amino acids: CSARDNYEAFF. The V call is TRBV20-1, the J call TRBJ1-1; D gene uncertain. The length of the CDR3 is 11 residues. CDR1 DFQATT and CDR2 SNEGSKA come from the germline V gene (reference sequence). Deletions cut 0 bases from V and 8 bases from J, with 7 bases between.

There are a few counts of this clonotype. The V call is TRBV6-2 or TRBV6-3, the J call TRBJ1-5, with D possibly matching TRBD1 (5 bases). CDR1 and CDR2 (germline): MNHEY, SVGEGT. Between the trimmed V and J ends, which lost 2 bases and 0 bases, there was a span of 20 bases. The CDR3 spans 19 residues. CDR3 residues: CASSYPPRQGSFSNQPQHF. The CDR3 nucleotides read TGTGCCAGCAGTTACCCCCCGCGTCAGGGAAGTTTTAGCAATCAGCCCCAGCATTTT.

In this sample, this clonotype turned up many times. The rearrangement joins TRBV7-2 to TRBJ2-7; 7 nucleotides align to TRBD1. V lost 0 bases, J lost 3 bases, and 20 bases stayed unmatched. Germline assignment: CDR1 SGHTA and CDR2 FQGNSA. This CDR3 region has 20 residues. The CDR3 region is CASSLAASGQLLTGFYEQYF. CDR3 DNA sequence: TGTGCCAGCAGCTTAGCGGCTTCGGGACAGCTACTAACAGGCTTCTACGAGCAGTACTTC.

This clonotype was seen only a few times. The chain carries TRBV20-1 and TRBJ2-1, with 15 nucleotides matching TRBD2. The CDR3 has 15 amino acids. Germline lookup yields CDR1 DFQATT and CDR2 SNEGSKA (reference sequence). CDR3 region: CSLGGTSGGWGEQFF. CDR3 DNA sequence: TGCAGCCTAGGAGGGACTAGCGGGGGGTGGGGTGAGCAGTTCTTC.